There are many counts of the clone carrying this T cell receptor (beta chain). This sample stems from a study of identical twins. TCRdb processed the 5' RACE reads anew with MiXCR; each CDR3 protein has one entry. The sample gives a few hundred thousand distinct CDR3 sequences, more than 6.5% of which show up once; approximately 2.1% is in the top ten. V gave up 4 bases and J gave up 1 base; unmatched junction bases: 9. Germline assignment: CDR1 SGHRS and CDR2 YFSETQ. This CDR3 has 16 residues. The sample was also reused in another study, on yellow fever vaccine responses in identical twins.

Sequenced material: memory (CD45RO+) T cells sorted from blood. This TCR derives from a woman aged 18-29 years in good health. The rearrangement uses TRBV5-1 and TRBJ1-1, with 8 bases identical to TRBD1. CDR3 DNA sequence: TGCGCCAGCAGCCCCGGACAGGGAAATAAGAACACTGAAGCTTTCTTT. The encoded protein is CASSPGQGNKNTEAFF.